A selection of T cell receptor beta chains follows, all from one sample in a study of neurological immune-mediated disorders. TCRdb used MiXCR to reprocess the 5' RACE reads, holding one entry per CDR3 protein. The table has 100,000 or so distinct CDR3 sequences, roughly 3.5% seen once; the top ten hold about 6%. The sequencing sample was made of PBMCs. The receptors were gathered from a woman aged 18-35 years with multiple sclerosis. Both conserved end residues are part of each CDR3. D genes are given only for firm matches. For some rows the clone size is stated as once, few or many, or as a class when expanded; others skip it.

- TRBJ1-1 15 TRBV27 many TGTGCCAGCAGTAGTTTTTCGGGAGCGATAGGGGAAGCTTTCTTT CASSSFSGAIGEAFF
TRBD1 TRBJ2-3 16 TRBV20-1 many TGCAGTGCTAGCCCCTCAGGGGGCGCGCGCACAGATACGCAGTATTTT CSASPSGGARTDTQYF
- TRBJ1-2 14 TRBV6-1 many TGTGCCAGCAGTGAAGGGTGGTCTAACTATGGCTACACCTTC CASSEGWSNYGYTF
- TRBJ2-2 12 TRBV7-2 few TGTGCCAGCAGCTCATTCACCGGGGAGCTGTTTTTT CASSSFTGELFF
- TRBJ1-5 13 TRBV2 few TGTGCCAGCAGTATCGAGCACAATCAGCCCCAGCATTTT CASSIEHNQPQHF
TRBD1 TRBJ1-5 13 TRBV12-3/TRBV12-4 many TGTGCCAGCACGACAGGGGAGGGGTGGCCCCAGCATTTT CASTTGEGWPQHF
TRBD1 TRBJ1-2 15 TRBV4-1 many TGCGCCAGCAGCCACCGATTCGACAGGGTTGGAGGCTACACCTTC CASSHRFDRVGGYTF
- TRBJ2-1 13 TRBV12-3/TRBV12-4 many TGTGCCACCCTGAGTCTTTCCTACAATGAGCAGTTCTTC CATLSLSYNEQFF
TRBD2 TRBJ2-3 16 TRBV5-1 many TGCGCCAGCAGCCCAGGACTAGCGGGAGGGCCAGATACGCAGTATTTT CASSPGLAGGPDTQYF
- TRBJ2-7 15 TRBV7-9 many TGTGCCAGCAGCTTACGCGGAGGGGGTCACAACGAGCAGTACTTC CASSLRGGGHNEQYF
- TRBJ1-1 14 TRBV6-5 many TGTGCCAGCAGCCCCTCGACAGGCGGCACTGAAGCTTTCTTT CASSPSTGGTEAFF
TRBD1 TRBJ2-3 18 TRBV5-1 many TGCGCCAGCAGCTTGTCCTTGGCCTCAGGACAGGCCACAGATACGCAGTATTTT CASSLSLASGQATDTQYF
- TRBJ1-1 14 TRBV4-1 many TGCGCCAGCAGCGCCGTCGGGGGGGCTCGGTTGGCTTTCTTT CASSAVGGARLAFF
- TRBJ2-3 15 TRBV21-1 many TGTGCCAGCAGCAAAGCCGGGGAAAGAACAGATACGCAGTATTTT CASSKAGERTDTQYF
- TRBJ2-7 12 TRBV6-2/TRBV6-3 many TGTGCCAGCAGTTACCCCTCTAACGAGCAGTACTTC CASSYPSNEQYF
- TRBJ2-3 12 TRBV6-6 many TGTGCCAGCAGTCCAGGGGCAGATACGCAGTATTTT CASSPGADTQYF
- TRBJ2-7 13 TRBV5-1 many TGCGCCAGCAGCAATGACTATTCCTACGAGCAGTACTTC CASSNDYSYEQYF
- TRBJ1-4 11 TRBV12-3/TRBV12-4 many TGTGCCAGCAGTTTAAGGGAAAAACTGTTTTTT CASSLREKLFF
- TRBJ1-6 18 TRBV4-2 - TGTGCCAGCAGCCAAGAGGGTCAGTCGGGCTCCTATAATTCAACCCTCAACTTT CASSQEGQSGSYNSTLNF
- TRBJ1-5 14 TRBV20-1 many TGCAGTGCAGACACAGGGAGGGTTAAACAGCCCCAGCATTTT CSADTGRVKQPQHF
- TRBJ1-1 13 TRBV20-1 many TGCAGTGCTAGAACAGGGAAAGGGACTGAAGCTTTCTTT CSARTGKGTEAFF
- TRBJ2-3 15 TRBV27 many TGTGCCAGCAGTTTACGGCGCGTTAGCACAGATACGCAGTATTTT CASSLRRVSTDTQYF
TRBD2 TRBJ2-1 14 TRBV5-1 many TGCGCCAGCAGCTTGGAACTAGCGGGGGGTGAGCAGTTCTTC CASSLELAGGEQFF
- TRBJ2-5 13 TRBV20-1 many TGCAGTGCTAGAGGTCTAGATTGGGGGACCCAGTACTTC CSARGLDWGTQYF
- TRBJ2-7 14 TRBV20-1 - TGCAGTGCTAGCCTAGATACACATTTTTACGAGCAGTACTTC CSASLDTHFYEQYF
TRBD2 TRBJ2-7 15 TRBV20-1 - TGCAGTGCTAGGCCTGGTAGCGGGAGGAGTAACGAGCAGTACTTC CSARPGSGRSNEQYF
- TRBJ1-1 12 TRBV11-2 many TGTGCCAGCGGAACAGGATCCACTGAAGCTTTCTTT CASGTGSTEAFF
TRBD2 TRBJ2-2 18 TRBV20-1 many TGCAGTGCTAGTAACCCACTAGCGGGAGTTAGGAACACCGGGGAGCTGTTTTTT CSASNPLAGVRNTGELFF
- TRBJ2-2 14 TRBV5-5 many TGTGCCAGCACGGTGGTGGGTTTCACCGGGGAGCTGTTTTTT CASTVVGFTGELFF
TRBD2 TRBJ2-3 15 TRBV7-3 many TGCGCCAGCAGCTTAACTAGCGGGAGACCAGATACGCAGTATTTT CASSLTSGRPDTQYF
- TRBJ1-1 14 TRBV7-2 many TGTGCCAGCAGTTTGTCACGTTCGAACACTGAAGCTTTCTTT CASSLSRSNTEAFF
TRBD2 TRBJ2-5 15 TRBV20-1 many TGCAGTGCTAGCGGGAGGGCCCATAGAGGAGAGACCCAGTACTTC CSASGRAHRGETQYF
TRBD1 TRBJ1-2 15 TRBV7-9 many TGTGCCAGCAGCTTTGGGACAGCAGCTAACTATGGCTACACCTTC CASSFGTAANYGYTF
- TRBJ1-2 13 TRBV30 many TGTGCCTGGGCCCGACAGAGCAACTATGGCTACACCTTC CAWARQSNYGYTF
- TRBJ2-3 12 TRBV20-1 many TGCAGTTCTAGGTTCAACACAGATACGCAGTATTTT CSSRFNTDTQYF
TRBD2 TRBJ2-6 16 TRBV20-1 many TGCAGGAACCTAGCGGGGGGACGCTCTGGGGCCAACGTCCTGACTTTC CRNLAGGRSGANVLTF
- TRBJ1-6 14 TRBV7-2 many TGTGCCAGTTCAGCCCCCGGGGGCAATTCACCCCTCCACTTT CASSAPGGNSPLHF
- TRBJ1-2 14 TRBV29-1 - TGCAGCGTTGAACCGGAGGGGCGGGGCTATGGCTACACCTTC CSVEPEGRGYGYTF
- TRBJ1-1 12 TRBV6-5 many TGTGCCAGTAGAAACCTGAACACTGAAGCTTTCTTT CASRNLNTEAFF